The rows below give T cell receptor beta chains drawn from one sample of a study of T cell responses to AZD1222 COVID-19 vaccine. Generated by immunoSEQ multiplex PCR, the TCRdb table keeps only in-frame clones and is missing some. The table shows under 150,000 clones, with approximately 90% occurring only once. Sample: peripheral blood, taken 28 days after the second AZD1222 dose. The receptor source for this set is an adult who received the AZD1222 COVID-19 vaccine. Both conserved end residues are part of each CDR3. A D gene is named only where the DNA matches it firmly. The listing skips clone size in some rows; elsewhere it reads once, few, many or a size class.

V	D	J	size	DNA	CDR3
TRBV12-3/TRBV12-4	NA	TRBJ2-1	NA	TGTGCCAGCAGCCAGGACTCATACAATGAGCAGTTCTTC	CASSQDSYNEQFF
TRBV28	TRBD2	TRBJ2-3	once	TGTGCCAGCAGTATCGGGACTAGCGAAACAGATACGCAGTATTTT	CASSIGTSETDTQYF
TRBV15	NA	TRBJ1-3	NA	TGTGCCACCAGCAGAGATCGAGGGATCTCTGGAAACACCATATATTTT	CATSRDRGISGNTIYF
TRBV10-3	NA	TRBJ1-1	NA	TGTGCCATCAGTGAGTCGATGGTGAACACTGAAGCTTTCTTT	CAISESMVNTEAFF
TRBV9	NA	TRBJ2-3	NA	TGTGCCAGCAGCGGGTCCGGGAACACAGATACGCAGTATTTT	CASSGSGNTDTQYF
TRBV4-1	NA	TRBJ2-5	NA	TGCGCCAGCAGCCAACTGGGACTTCTGGGGGAGACCCAGTACTTC	CASSQLGLLGETQYF
TRBV19	TRBD1	TRBJ1-1	NA	TGTGCCAGTAGACTCTTTGGACAGGGAGGCACTGAAGCTTTCTTT	CASRLFGQGGTEAFF
TRBV7-8	TRBD1	TRBJ1-1	NA	TGTGCCAGCAGCCCGCGACAGGGTCACACTGAAGCTTTCTTT	CASSPRQGHTEAFF
TRBV20-1	NA	TRBJ2-2	NA	TGCAGTGCTAGAGTTATGGGGGAGCTGTTTTTT	CSARVMGELFF
TRBV27	NA	TRBJ2-1	NA	TGTGCCAGCAGTTTATATGTGGGAGAGGGAGGTGAGCAGTTCTTC	CASSLYVGEGGEQFF
TRBV19	NA	TRBJ1-1	NA	TGTGCCAGTACCAGTCGGGTTGGCACTGAAGCTTTCTTT	CASTSRVGTEAFF
TRBV5-4	NA	TRBJ2-5	NA	TGTGCCAGCAGCTTGGGACGGAGCCAAGAGACCCAGTACTTC	CASSLGRSQETQYF
TRBV18	NA	TRBJ2-1	NA	TGTGCCAGCTCATTTGCGGAAAACTCCTACAATGAGCAGTTCTTC	CASSFAENSYNEQFF
TRBV11-1	NA	TRBJ2-3	NA	TGTGCCAGCAGCTTTTGGGGAGAAGGTACGCAGTATTTT	CASSFWGEGTQYF
TRBV27	TRBD1	TRBJ1-1	NA	TGTGCCAGCAGTTTAAGGGGCAGGGGGGGCACTGAAGCTTTCTTT	CASSLRGRGGTEAFF
TRBV5-1	TRBD2	TRBJ2-5	NA	TGCGCCAGCAGCTTGGGACTAGCGGGATTGGTACAAGAGACCCAGTACTTC	CASSLGLAGLVQETQYF
TRBV28	NA	TRBJ2-3	NA	TGTGCCAGCAAGAAGTTTCGAAGCACAGATACGCAGTATTTT	CASKKFRSTDTQYF
TRBV2	TRBD1	TRBJ2-3	NA	TGTGCCAGCAGGGGGACAGGGGCTGCAGATACGCAGTATTTT	CASRGTGAADTQYF
TRBV2	NA	TRBJ2-7	NA	TGTGCCAGCAGTGCTCCCTTCGCTACCGTAAGCTCCTACGAGCAGTACTTC	CASSAPFATVSSYEQYF
TRBV18	NA	TRBJ1-2	NA	TGTGCCAGCTCACCACGGGAGGGTAACTATGGCTACACCTTC	CASSPREGNYGYTF
TRBV5-8	NA	TRBJ2-3	NA	TGTGCCAGCAGCTTCTCTAGGGCAGATACGCAGTATTTT	CASSFSRADTQYF
TRBV6-4	NA	TRBJ2-5	NA	TGTGCCAGCAGAGCCGACAGGGAGGTCCAGTACTTC	CASRADREVQYF
TRBV27	NA	TRBJ2-5	NA	TGTGCCAGCAGTTCCATCGGGGGTAGCCAAGAGACCCAGTACTTC	CASSSIGGSQETQYF
TRBV5-6	NA	TRBJ2-7	NA	TGTGCCAGCAGCTTGGGCAGGTACGAGCAGTACTTC	CASSLGRYEQYF
TRBV10-2	TRBD2	TRBJ2-7	NA	TGCGCCAGCAGTGAACCGGGACTAGCGGTCGCCTACGAGCAGTACTTC	CASSEPGLAVAYEQYF
TRBV30	NA	TRBJ2-3	once	TGTGCCTGGAGTGTTACCCGGGACTCCTCCCTGAGCACAGATACGCAGTATTTT	CAWSVTRDSSLSTDTQYF
TRBV19	TRBD1	TRBJ1-5	NA	TGTGCCAGTAGTACCCAGGGGGATCAGCCCCAGCATTTT	CASSTQGDQPQHF
TRBV6-4	NA	TRBJ1-1	NA	TGTGCCAGCAATGGGGCTGGGGGCACTGAAGCTTTCTTT	CASNGAGGTEAFF
TRBV11-2	NA	TRBJ2-2	NA	TGTGCCAGCAGCTTAGGGCCGACTGCCGGGGAGCTGTTTTTT	CASSLGPTAGELFF
TRBV7-8	TRBD1	TRBJ1-5	NA	TGTGCCAGCAGCCCTGGACAGGGTACTCAGCCCCAGCATTTT	CASSPGQGTQPQHF
TRBV9	TRBD2	TRBJ2-5	NA	TGTGCCAGCAGCGTAAAGCAGGGAGGGTCCCAAGAGACCCAGTACTTC	CASSVKQGGSQETQYF
TRBV19	TRBD1	TRBJ1-2	NA	TGTGCCAGTAGTGGCCGGGACAGGGGATCCGGCTACACCTTC	CASSGRDRGSGYTF
TRBV27	NA	TRBJ2-2	NA	TGTGCCAGCAGCGGGTCCCGGAACACCGGGGAGCTGTTTTTT	CASSGSRNTGELFF
TRBV9	NA	TRBJ1-2	NA	TGTGCCAGCAGCGTAGCGGCCAGTGGCAGCCAAAATGGCTACACCTTC	CASSVAASGSQNGYTF
TRBV25-1	TRBD2	TRBJ2-1	NA	TGTGCCAGCAGCAGTCAGACTAGCGGGAGGGCCATGTATGAGCAGTTCTTC	CASSSQTSGRAMYEQFF
TRBV10-3	TRBD2	TRBJ2-1	NA	TGTGCCACCGCTCCGGGACTAGCGGTTAGCTCCTACAATGAGCAGTTCTTC	CATAPGLAVSSYNEQFF
TRBV5-4	NA	TRBJ1-2	NA	TGTGCCAGCAGCTTGGTTGTCAGGCCCCTGGAGGGGTACACCTTC	CASSLVVRPLEGYTF
TRBV4-2	TRBD2	TRBJ2-7	NA	TGTGCCAGCAGCCAAGAAGGGAGCGGGGGCTCCTACGAGCAGTACTTC	CASSQEGSGGSYEQYF
TRBV30	TRBD2	TRBJ2-3	NA	TGTGCCTGGAGGCGGGAGGACACAGATACGCAGTATTTT	CAWRREDTDTQYF
TRBV6-5	NA	TRBJ1-5	NA	TGTGCCAGCAGTCGCCCAGGGGCCCATCAGCCCCAGCATTTT	CASSRPGAHQPQHF
TRBV27	TRBD2	TRBJ2-3	NA	TGTGCCAGCAGGCTAGCGGGAGGTGGCAACACAGATACGCAGTATTTT	CASRLAGGGNTDTQYF
TRBV20-1	NA	TRBJ2-7	NA	TGCAGTGCTAGTCATGATAACTCCTACGAGCAGTACTTC	CSASHDNSYEQYF
TRBV18	TRBD1	TRBJ1-2	NA	TGTGCCAGCTCAGCAATGCCAGGGGGAGAAGGTGGCTACACCTTC	CASSAMPGGEGGYTF
TRBV5-1	TRBD2	TRBJ2-1	NA	TGCGCCAGCAGCGGGGGGAAGCGGGAGGGCCACGATGAGCAGTTCTTC	CASSGGKREGHDEQFF
TRBV24-1	TRBD1	TRBJ2-1	once	TGTGCCACCAGCCCACCGGGACAGGGTTACAATGAGCAGTTCTTC	CATSPPGQGYNEQFF
TRBV6-2/TRBV6-3	TRBD2	TRBJ2-1	NA	TGTGCCAGCAGCCCCGGGGGGGAGCCCTACAATGAGCAGTTCTTC	CASSPGGEPYNEQFF
TRBV28	NA	TRBJ2-5	NA	TGTGCCAGCTCCTCCCGCGATGTGGAGACCCAGTACTTC	CASSSRDVETQYF
TRBV5-1	NA	TRBJ2-2	NA	TGCGCCAGCAACGACCTTCAAGGCACCGGGGAGCTGTTTTTT	CASNDLQGTGELFF